The present T cell receptor beta chain was sequenced within a study of OX40 agonist ivuxolimab in advanced cancers. Study-wide results and limits: At 0.1 to 3.0 mg/kg, clonal expansion of CD4+ and CD8+ blood T cells had occurred by week 6. Nonresponders included some who also had low normalized T-cell clonal expansion.

At baseline, cycle 4 day 1, and cycle 7 day 1, blood was sampled. The CDR3 contains 14 residues. The V gene's germline CDR1 is WNHNN and CDR2 SYGVQD (reference sequence). J gave up 8 bases and V 3 bases, and 2 bases lay outside the gene matches. Regarding this clone: Its specificity is not known.

Assay: immunoSEQ multiplex PCR; the TCRdb copy retains only in-frame clones and omits some. The sample includes around 88,000 clones, 92% of them seen just once. The chain carries TRBV10-1 and TRBJ2-2, with 11 bases fitting TRBD2. This material consisted of CD4+ or CD8+ T cells sorted from blood, taken in a trial of the OX40 agonist ivuxolimab. This clonotype was obtained from an adult with an advanced solid tumor such as melanoma, head and neck, liver or kidney cancer. The CDR3 nucleotides are TGCGCCAGCAGTGACAGACTAGCGGGAGGGGAGCTGTTTTTT. This codes for CASSDRLAGGELFF.